This TCR beta chain was recovered during a study of cytomegalovirus exposure and HLA in healthy donors. About the study: Early on, a data release was issued that held approximately 78 million unique TCRs from HLA-typed donors. General study points: A later analysis linked about 17,000 TCR beta sequences to HLA alleles at 0.05 false discovery rate. Earlier results showed most TCR beta V segments being productive about 90% or about 30% of the time. Further analysis, carried out later, found HLA-associated TCR beta chains more clonally expanded than equally common other chains.

Researchers ran the PCR with 60 Vbeta and 13 Jbeta primers. Data came from immunoSEQ multiplex PCR; TCRdb stores just in-frame clones and leaves some out. Found here are 40,000 to 55,000 clones, 80% of them singletons; the top ten hold about 7.8%. Regarding this clone: No antigen is known for it.

With V trimmed by 1 base and J by 6 bases, 5 bases remained unmatched. CDR1 is WSHSY and CDR2 is SAAADI in the germline V gene. This CDR3 region has 15 residues. Material for sequencing was PBMCs. The sequence was collected from a man aged 25 to 45 in good health and CMV-seropositive. The chain links TRBV10-2 to TRBJ2-1; 8 positions agree with TRBD2. CDR3 sequence reads: CASSEFTSGTNEQFF. The CDR3 DNA sequence: TGCGCCAGCAGTGAGTTCACTAGCGGTACCAATGAGCAGTTCTTC.